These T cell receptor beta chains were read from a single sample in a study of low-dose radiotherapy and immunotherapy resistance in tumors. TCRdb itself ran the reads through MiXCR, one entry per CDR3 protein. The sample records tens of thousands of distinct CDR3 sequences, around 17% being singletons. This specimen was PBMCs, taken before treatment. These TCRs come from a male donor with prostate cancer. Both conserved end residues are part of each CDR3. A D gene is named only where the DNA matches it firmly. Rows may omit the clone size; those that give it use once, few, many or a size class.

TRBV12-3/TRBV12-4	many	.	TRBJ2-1	TGTGCCAGCAGTTTAGCGCTTTCTAATGAGCAGTTCTTC	CASSLALSNEQFF
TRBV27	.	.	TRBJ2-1	TGTGCCACCAGCGCGGAGGGAGACAATGAGCAGTTCTTC	CATSAEGDNEQFF
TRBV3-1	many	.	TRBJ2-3	TGTGCCAGCAGCCAAGCCCCCAGCACAGATACGCAGTATTTT	CASSQAPSTDTQYF
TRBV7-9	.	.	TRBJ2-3	TGTGCCAGCAGTGAGCAGTATTTT	CASSEQYF
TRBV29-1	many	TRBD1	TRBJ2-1	TGCAGCGTTGTCGGGACAGGGGTGGTTTGGGAGCAGTTCTTC	CSVVGTGVVWEQFF
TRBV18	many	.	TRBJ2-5	TGTGCCAGCTCACCAGTGGCTCAAGAGACCCAGTACTTC	CASSPVAQETQYF
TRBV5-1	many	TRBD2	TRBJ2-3	TGCGCCAGCAGCTTCGGCGGGGGGACCACAGATACGCAGTATTTT	CASSFGGGTTDTQYF
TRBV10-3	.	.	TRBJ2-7	TGTGCCATCAGTGAGTCCCCCCGGCTAGGAGTCAACGAGCAGTACTTC	CAISESPRLGVNEQYF
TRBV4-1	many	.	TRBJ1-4	TGCGCCAGCAAAACGGGTGAAAAACTGTTTTTT	CASKTGEKLFF
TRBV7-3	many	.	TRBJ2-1	TGTGCCAGCAGCTTATCAGCGGTCAATGAGCAGTTCTTC	CASSLSAVNEQFF
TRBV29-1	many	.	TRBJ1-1	TGCAGCGTTGAAGATCGAAGAGGGTACACTGAAGCTTTCTTT	CSVEDRRGYTEAFF
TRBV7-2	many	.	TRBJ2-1	TGTGCCAGCACCACGACCGTAGGCGGCACAAAGGAGCAGTTCTTC	CASTTTVGGTKEQFF
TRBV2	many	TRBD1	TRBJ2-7	TGTGCCAGCAGTGGGGGGGACAGGGGGAGCTACGAGCAGTACTTC	CASSGGDRGSYEQYF
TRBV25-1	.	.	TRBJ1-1	TGTGCCAGCAGGACACGTAGCCCATACACTGAAGCTTTCTTT	CASRTRSPYTEAFF
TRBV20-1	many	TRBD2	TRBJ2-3	TGCAGTGCTATGACTAGCGGGGAATACACAGATACGCAGTATTTT	CSAMTSGEYTDTQYF
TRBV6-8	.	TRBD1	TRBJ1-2	TGTGCCAGCATAGGGCTACCGGGACAGGGCCATGGCTACACCTTC	CASIGLPGQGHGYTF
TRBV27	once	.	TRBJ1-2	TGTGCCAGCAGTCTCAACGGGCCGTATGGCTACACCTTC	CASSLNGPYGYTF
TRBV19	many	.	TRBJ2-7	TGTGCCAGTAGTATCCGACCAGACTGGGGTGAGCAGTACTTC	CASSIRPDWGEQYF
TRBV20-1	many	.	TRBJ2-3	TGCAGTGCTAGAGAAACTCTGTTGGATACGCAGTATTTT	CSARETLLDTQYF
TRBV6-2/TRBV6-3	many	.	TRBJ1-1	TGTGCCAGCAGTGAATTGGGGGGGCCGAACACTGAAGCTTTCTTT	CASSELGGPNTEAFF
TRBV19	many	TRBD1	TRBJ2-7	TGTGCCAGTAGTGCAATACAGGGGGCGCTTCCCTACGAGCAGTACTTC	CASSAIQGALPYEQYF
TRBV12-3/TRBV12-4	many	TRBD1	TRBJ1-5	TGTGCCAGTAGACCCGGACAGGCAGACCACCAGCATTTT	CASRPGQADHQHF
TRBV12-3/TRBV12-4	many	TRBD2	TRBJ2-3	TGTGCCAGCAATCGACGGGCGGGAGGGGGAACAGATACGCAGTATTTT	CASNRRAGGGTDTQYF
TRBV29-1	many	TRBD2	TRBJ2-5	TGCAGCGTTGTAGGGACTAGCCGAGAGACCCAGTACTTC	CSVVGTSRETQYF
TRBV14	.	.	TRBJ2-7	TGTGCCAGCAGCCCAGGTATGCAGTCCTACGAGCAGTACTTC	CASSPGMQSYEQYF
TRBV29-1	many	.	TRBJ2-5	TGCAGCGTTAGTGACAGCCAAGAGACCCAGTACTTC	CSVSDSQETQYF
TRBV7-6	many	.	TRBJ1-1	TGTGCCAGCAGCCCGGCTTGGGGAGAAAACACTGAAGCTTTCTTT	CASSPAWGENTEAFF
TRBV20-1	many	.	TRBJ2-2	TGCAGTGCCTTCCGGGACGGGAACACCGGGGAGCTGTTTTTT	CSAFRDGNTGELFF
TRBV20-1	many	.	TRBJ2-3	TGCAGTGCCCCCAAAAGGAAGTCGGGTGACACAGATACGCAGTATTTT	CSAPKRKSGDTDTQYF
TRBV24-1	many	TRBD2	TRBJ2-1	TGTGCCACCAGTGATCCTAGCGGGGGGTACAATGAGCAGTTCTTC	CATSDPSGGYNEQFF
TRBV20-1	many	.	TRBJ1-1	TGCAGCTACCCCGGGGGGGGGAACACTGAAGCTTTCTTT	CSYPGGGNTEAFF
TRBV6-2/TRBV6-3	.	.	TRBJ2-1	TGTGCCAGCGGCAGGGATCTGGAGGATGAGCAGTTCTTC	CASGRDLEDEQFF
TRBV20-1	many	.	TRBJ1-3	TGCAGTGCTAGAGACAATGGCTCTGGAAACACCATATATTTT	CSARDNGSGNTIYF
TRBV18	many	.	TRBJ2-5	TGTGCCAGCTCACGGACGGGCCACCAAGAGACCCAGTACTTC	CASSRTGHQETQYF
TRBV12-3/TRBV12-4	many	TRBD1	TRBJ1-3	TGTGCCAGCAGTTTGACAGGGCCCTCTGGAAACACCATATATTTT	CASSLTGPSGNTIYF
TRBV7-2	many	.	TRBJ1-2	TGTGCCAGCAGCTTAATGGACTATATGGGATATGGCTACACCTTC	CASSLMDYMGYGYTF
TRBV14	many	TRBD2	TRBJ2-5	TGTGCCAGCAGCCCCCGGGGAGCGGGGGGTCAAGAGACCCAGTACTTC	CASSPRGAGGQETQYF
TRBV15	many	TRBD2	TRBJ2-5	TGTGCCACCAGCAGAGGGGAGGGCGGGGTAGGAGAGACCCAGTACTTC	CATSRGEGGVGETQYF
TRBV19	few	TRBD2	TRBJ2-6	TGTGCCTCCAGCGGGGGGACCTCTGGGGCCAACGTCCTGACTTTC	CASSGGTSGANVLTF
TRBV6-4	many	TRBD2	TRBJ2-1	TGTGCCAGCAGTACGACTAGCGGGGGGGCCAGTGAGCAGTTCTTC	CASSTTSGGASEQFF
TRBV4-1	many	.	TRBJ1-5	TGCGCCAGCAGTGGGGTGGGAAGCAATCAGCCCCAGCATTTT	CASSGVGSNQPQHF
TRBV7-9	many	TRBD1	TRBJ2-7	TGTGCCAGCAGCTCGTGGGGACAGGGAGGTGACGACGAGCAGTACTTC	CASSSWGQGGDDEQYF
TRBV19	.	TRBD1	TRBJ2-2	TGTGCCAGTAGTATGGTCCTGGGACAGGGGGCCACCGGGGAGCTGTTTTTT	CASSMVLGQGATGELFF
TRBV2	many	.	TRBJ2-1	TGTGCCAGCAGCGCAGACCCCCGGTACAATGAGCAGTTCTTC	CASSADPRYNEQFF
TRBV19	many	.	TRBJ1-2	TGTGCCACAAGAGCGCAGGGCCGACAATCTGGCTACACCTTC	CATRAQGRQSGYTF